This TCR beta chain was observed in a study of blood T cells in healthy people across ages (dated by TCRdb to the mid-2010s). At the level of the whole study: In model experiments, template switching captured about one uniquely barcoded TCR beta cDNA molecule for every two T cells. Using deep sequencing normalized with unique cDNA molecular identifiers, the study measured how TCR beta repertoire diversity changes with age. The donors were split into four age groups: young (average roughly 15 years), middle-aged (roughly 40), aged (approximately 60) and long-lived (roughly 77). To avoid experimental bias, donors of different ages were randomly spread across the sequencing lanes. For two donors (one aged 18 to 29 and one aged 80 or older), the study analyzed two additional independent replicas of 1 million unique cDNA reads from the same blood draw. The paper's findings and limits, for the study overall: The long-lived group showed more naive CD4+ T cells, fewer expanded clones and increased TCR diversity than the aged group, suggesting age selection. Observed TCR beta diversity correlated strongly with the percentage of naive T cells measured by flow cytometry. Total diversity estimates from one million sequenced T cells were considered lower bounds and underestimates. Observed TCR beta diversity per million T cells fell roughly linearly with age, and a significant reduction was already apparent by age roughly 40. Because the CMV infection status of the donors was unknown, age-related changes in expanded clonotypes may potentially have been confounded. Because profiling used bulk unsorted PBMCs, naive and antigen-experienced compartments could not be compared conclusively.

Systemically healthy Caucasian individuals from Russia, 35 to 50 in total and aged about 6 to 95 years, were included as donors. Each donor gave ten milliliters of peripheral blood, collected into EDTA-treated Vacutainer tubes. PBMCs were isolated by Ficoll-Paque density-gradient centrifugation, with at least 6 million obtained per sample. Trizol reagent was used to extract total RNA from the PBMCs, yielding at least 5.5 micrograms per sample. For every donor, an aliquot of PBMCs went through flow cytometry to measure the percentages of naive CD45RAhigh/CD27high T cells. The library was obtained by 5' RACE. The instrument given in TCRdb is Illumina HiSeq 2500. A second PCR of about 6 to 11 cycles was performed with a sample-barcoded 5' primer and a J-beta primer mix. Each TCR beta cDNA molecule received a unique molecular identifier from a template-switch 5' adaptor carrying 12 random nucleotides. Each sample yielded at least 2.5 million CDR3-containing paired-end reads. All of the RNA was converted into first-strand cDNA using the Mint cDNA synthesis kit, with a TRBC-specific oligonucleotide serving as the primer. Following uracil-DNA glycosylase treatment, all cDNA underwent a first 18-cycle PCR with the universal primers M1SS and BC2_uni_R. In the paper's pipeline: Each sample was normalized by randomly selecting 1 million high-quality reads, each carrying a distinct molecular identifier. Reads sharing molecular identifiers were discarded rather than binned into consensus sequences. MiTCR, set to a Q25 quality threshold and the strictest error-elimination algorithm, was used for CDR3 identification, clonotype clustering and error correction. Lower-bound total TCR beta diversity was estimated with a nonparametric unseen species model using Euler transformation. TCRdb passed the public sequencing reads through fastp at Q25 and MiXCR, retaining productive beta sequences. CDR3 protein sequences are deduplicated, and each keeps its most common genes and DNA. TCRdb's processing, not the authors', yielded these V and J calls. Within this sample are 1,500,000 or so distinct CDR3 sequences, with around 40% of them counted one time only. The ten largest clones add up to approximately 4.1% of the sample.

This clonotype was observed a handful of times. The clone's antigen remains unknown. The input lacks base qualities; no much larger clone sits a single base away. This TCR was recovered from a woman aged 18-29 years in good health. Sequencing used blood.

CDR3 reads: CASSVVGTGQPQHF. The nucleotides are TGTGCCAGCAGTGTCGTGGGGACAGGTCAGCCCCAGCATTTT. The V and J genes are TRBV12-3 or TRBV12-4 and TRBJ1-5; 8 central bases correspond to TRBD1. Measured from the cysteine to the phenylalanine, the CDR3 is 14 residues long. Only CDR3 DNA is held: 42 bases, read in frame from base 1. V loses 5 bases at its end and J loses 6 bases; junction bases beyond the gene matches: 6.